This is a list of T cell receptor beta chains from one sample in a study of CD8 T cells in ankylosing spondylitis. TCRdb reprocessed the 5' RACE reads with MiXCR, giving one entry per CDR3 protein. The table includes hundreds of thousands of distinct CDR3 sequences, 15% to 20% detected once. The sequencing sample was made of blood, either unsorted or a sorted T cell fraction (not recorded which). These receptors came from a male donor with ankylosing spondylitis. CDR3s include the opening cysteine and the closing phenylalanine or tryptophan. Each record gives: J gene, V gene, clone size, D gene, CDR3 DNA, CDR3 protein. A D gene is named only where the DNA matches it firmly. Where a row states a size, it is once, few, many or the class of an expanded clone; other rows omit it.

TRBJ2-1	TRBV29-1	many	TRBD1	TGCAGCGGCGCCGGGACAGGGGGATGGAATGAGCAGTTCTTC	CSGAGTGGWNEQFF
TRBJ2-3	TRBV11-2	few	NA	TGTGCCAGCAGCTTTCGCGGCGTCATAGGAGATACGCAGTATTTT	CASSFRGVIGDTQYF
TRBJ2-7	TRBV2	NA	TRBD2	TGTGCCAGCAGCCCGACTAGCGGGGGGCTATACGAGCAGTACTTC	CASSPTSGGLYEQYF
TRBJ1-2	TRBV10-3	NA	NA	TGTGCCATCAGTGAGTCGACGGGGGGCGACTATGGCTACACCTTC	CAISESTGGDYGYTF
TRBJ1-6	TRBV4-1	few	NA	TGCGCCAGCAGCCTTCACGAGGGGGAGCTTAATTCACCCCTCCACTTT	CASSLHEGELNSPLHF
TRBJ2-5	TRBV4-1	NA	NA	TGCGCCAGCAGCCGCACCGAGGAGGAGACCCAGTACTTC	CASSRTEEETQYF
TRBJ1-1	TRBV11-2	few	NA	TGTGCCAGCAGCTTATCTCGAGCAGCTAGGAACACTGAAGCTTTCTTT	CASSLSRAARNTEAFF
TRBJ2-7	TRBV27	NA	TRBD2	TGTGCCAGCAGTTCATTGAGGACTAGCGGTCCTTCCTACGAGCAGTACTTC	CASSSLRTSGPSYEQYF
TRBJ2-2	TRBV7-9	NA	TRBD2	TGTGCCAGCAGCTTAGTCGGGGCTAGCGGGCCTCAGACGCCGTTTTTT	CASSLVGASGPQTPFF
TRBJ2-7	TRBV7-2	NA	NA	TGTGCCAGCAGCTTATCCCCGACAGGCTACGAGCAGTACTTC	CASSLSPTGYEQYF
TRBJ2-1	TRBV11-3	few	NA	TGTGCCAGCAGCCCCCGTACTTCAAGGGGCTACAATGAGCAGTTCTTC	CASSPRTSRGYNEQFF
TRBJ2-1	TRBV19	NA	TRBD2	TGTGCCAGTAGTACCGAAGTAGCGGGAGCTTACAATGAGCAGTTCTTC	CASSTEVAGAYNEQFF
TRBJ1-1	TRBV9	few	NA	TGTGCCAGCAGCGAGGGAGGGGGGGACACTGAAGCTTTCTTT	CASSEGGGDTEAFF
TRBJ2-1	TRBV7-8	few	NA	TGTGCCAGCAGCTTAGATGCAGGGAATGAGCAGTTCTTC	CASSLDAGNEQFF
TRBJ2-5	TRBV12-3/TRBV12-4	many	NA	TGTGCCAGCAGTTCATCCACCGTACGGTCAGACCAAGAGACCCAGTACTTC	CASSSSTVRSDQETQYF
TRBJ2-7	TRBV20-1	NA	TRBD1	TGCAGTGCTAGGGACAGGGGGGATCCCTACGAGCAGTACTTC	CSARDRGDPYEQYF
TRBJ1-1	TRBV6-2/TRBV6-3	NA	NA	TGTGCCAGCACCTTTACTAGGGCAGATCTGAACACTGAAGCTTTCTTT	CASTFTRADLNTEAFF
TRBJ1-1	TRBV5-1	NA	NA	TGCGCCAGCAGCTCGAATCCGGGAGGCACTGAAGCTTTCTTT	CASSSNPGGTEAFF
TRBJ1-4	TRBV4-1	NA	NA	TGCGCCAGCAGCGGCCAGCTTAATGAAAAACTGTTTTTT	CASSGQLNEKLFF
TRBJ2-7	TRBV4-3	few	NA	TGCGCCAGCAGCCCCGCCCGAGGGCCCTACGAGCAGTACTTC	CASSPARGPYEQYF
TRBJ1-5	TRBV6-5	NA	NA	TGTGCCAGCAGTTTACAGGGATACGGCAATCAGCCCCAGCATTTT	CASSLQGYGNQPQHF
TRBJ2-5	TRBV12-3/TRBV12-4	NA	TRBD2	TGTGCCAGCAGTTTAGGACTAGCGGGAGGGCCCGAGACCCAGTACTTC	CASSLGLAGGPETQYF
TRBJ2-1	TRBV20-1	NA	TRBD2	TGCAGTGCTAGAGATGTAACTACAGCGGGGGTCTCCTACAATGAGCAGTTCTTC	CSARDVTTAGVSYNEQFF
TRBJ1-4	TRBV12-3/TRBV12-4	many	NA	TGTGCCAGCAGTTTAAATGAAAAACTGTTTTTT	CASSLNEKLFF
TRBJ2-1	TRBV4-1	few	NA	TGCGCCAGCAGCCCCCCGGTCAGGGGGACTTCCGATGAGCAGTTCTTC	CASSPPVRGTSDEQFF
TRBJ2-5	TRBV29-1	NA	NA	TGCAGCGTAGAACGGGGTTTGGAGACCCAGTACTTC	CSVERGLETQYF
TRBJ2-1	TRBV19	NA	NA	TGTGCCAGTAGTATGGGGGGAAATTACAATGAGCAGTTCTTC	CASSMGGNYNEQFF
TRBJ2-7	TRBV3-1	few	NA	TGTGCCAGCAGCCAGCCGTCGAGGGCAGGGTCATACGAGCAGTACTTC	CASSQPSRAGSYEQYF
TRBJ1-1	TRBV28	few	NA	TGTGCCAGCAGTTTACAGGGGATGAAGACTGAAGCTTTCTTT	CASSLQGMKTEAFF
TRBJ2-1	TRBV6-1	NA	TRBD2	TGTGCCAGCAGCATAGCGGGAGGGCCCTACAATGAGCAGTTCTTC	CASSIAGGPYNEQFF
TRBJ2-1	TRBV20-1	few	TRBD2	TGCAGTGTAATCGGGAGGAACCAATACAATGAGCAGTTCTTC	CSVIGRNQYNEQFF
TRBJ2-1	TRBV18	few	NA	TGTGCCAGCTCACCACCGGACCGACCCAGAGGTGAGGACAATGAGCAGTTCTTC	CASSPPDRPRGEDNEQFF
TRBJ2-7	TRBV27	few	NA	TGTGCCAGCAGTCCAGCTGGCGGTGGCTACGAGCAGTACTTC	CASSPAGGGYEQYF
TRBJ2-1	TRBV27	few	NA	TGTGCCAGCAGTTTAATTAGGGACAATGAGCAGTTCTTC	CASSLIRDNEQFF
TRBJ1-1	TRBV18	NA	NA	TGTGCCAGCTCCCCTACGGACGACAGGTCGGGCACTGAAGCTTTCTTT	CASSPTDDRSGTEAFF
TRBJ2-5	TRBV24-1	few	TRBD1	TGTGCCACCAGTGATTGGGACAGTCGAGAGACCCAGTACTTC	CATSDWDSRETQYF
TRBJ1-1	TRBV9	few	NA	TGTGCCAGCAGCGTCGAGCGAGACACACACATGAACACTGAAGCTTTCTTT	CASSVERDTHMNTEAFF
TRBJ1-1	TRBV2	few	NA	TGTGCCAGCAAGGGCCCTGGGAACACTGAAGCTTTCTTT	CASKGPGNTEAFF
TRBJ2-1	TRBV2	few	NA	TGTGCCAGCAGTGAACGGTCAGGGGGCACTAGCGTGTACAATGAGCAGTTCTTC	CASSERSGGTSVYNEQFF
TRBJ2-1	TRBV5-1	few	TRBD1	TGCGCCAGCAGCCAGACAGGGAGCGATGAGCAGTTCTTC	CASSQTGSDEQFF
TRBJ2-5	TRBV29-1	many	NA	TGCAGCGTGGAAAAAGAGACCCAGTACTTC	CSVEKETQYF
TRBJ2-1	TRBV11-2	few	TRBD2	TGTGCCAGCAGCTTAGATGCCGGGGCTAGCGGGCTGTTGAATGAGCAGTTCTTC	CASSLDAGASGLLNEQFF
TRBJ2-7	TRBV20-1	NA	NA	TGCAGTGCTAGGGGGGGATACGAGCAGTACTTC	CSARGGYEQYF
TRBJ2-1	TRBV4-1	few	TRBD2	TGCGCCAGCAGCCAAGTTATTGCGGGGGGCGCCTACAATGAGCAGTTCTTC	CASSQVIAGGAYNEQFF
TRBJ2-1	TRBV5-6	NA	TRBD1	TGTGCCAGCAGTAAAGACAGGGGGCTCTACAATGAGCAGTTCTTC	CASSKDRGLYNEQFF
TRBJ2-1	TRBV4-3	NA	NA	TGCGCCAGCAGCCAAGATGTCAGCAACAATGAGCAGTTCTTC	CASSQDVSNNEQFF
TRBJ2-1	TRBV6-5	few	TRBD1	TGTGCCAGCAGTTACTCGGGACAGGTCAACAATGAGCTCTTC	CASSYSGQVNNELF
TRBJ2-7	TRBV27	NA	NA	TGTGCCAGCAGTCCGCGGGGACAGACATACGAGCAGTACTTC	CASSPRGQTYEQYF
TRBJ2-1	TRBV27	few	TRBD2	TGTGCCAGCCGTTTATTAGCGGGAGATTCCTACAATGAGCAGTTCTTC	CASRLLAGDSYNEQFF
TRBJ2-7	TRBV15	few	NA	TGTGCCACCAGCAGAGATAGCCTTGACACTAGTTACGAGCAGTACTTC	CATSRDSLDTSYEQYF
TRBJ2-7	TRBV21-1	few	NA	TGTGCCAGCAGCCGATGGACTCCCCCTAGACACTACGAGCAGTACTTC	CASSRWTPPRHYEQYF
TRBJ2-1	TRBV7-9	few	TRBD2	TGTGCCAGCAGCCCAGGGAGTAGCGGGAGATTTGAGCAGTTCTTC	CASSPGSSGRFEQFF
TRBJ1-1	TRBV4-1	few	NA	TGCGCCAGCAGCCAACAACAGGGCGCCACTGAAGCTTTCTTT	CASSQQQGATEAFF
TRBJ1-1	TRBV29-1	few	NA	TGCAGCGTTGAGGGGGGCGACTTGAACACTGAAGCTTTCTTT	CSVEGGDLNTEAFF